The source of this T cell receptor (beta chain) is a study of low-dose radiotherapy and immunotherapy resistance in tumors. The wider study: The study delivered 0.5 Gy per fraction every 2 weeks to Cohort 1, totaling 6.5 Gy.

Time point meaning: before trial treatment. Administered to the donors were nivolumab, ipilimumab, aspirin, low-dose cyclophosphamide and low-dose radiotherapy. TRAV and TRBV primers primed cDNA for both TCRalpha and TCRbeta. PCR amplification of the TCRs was performed with Phusion for 15 to 25 PCR cycles, and it relied on a constant-region primer together with a V-primer adapter. Amplification (by in vitro transcription) was performed on isolated mRNA. TCRdb re-called the reads with MiXCR, one entry per CDR3 protein. In the table there are tens of thousands of distinct CDR3 sequences, 15% to 20% of which are singletons. Germline V gives CDR1 SGHRS, CDR2 YFSETQ. The CDR3 is 14 residues long. J lost 2 bases, V lost 0 bases, and 2 bases had no gene match. This clonotype was seen at least ten times.

The sequenced sample was PBMCs, obtained before treatment. This receptor was taken from a male donor with prostate cancer. The V and J genes are TRBV5-1 and TRBJ2-7, with TRBD1 matching over 7 bases. CDR3 residues: CASSLDGQAYEQYF. For the CDR3, the DNA is TGCGCCAGCAGCTTGGACGGACAGGCCTACGAGCAGTACTTC. The full variable domain, with the rest looked up from reference TRBV5-1 and TRBJ2-7, is KAGVTQTPRYLIKTRGQQVTLSCSPISGHRSVSWYQQTPGQGLQFLFEYFSETQRNKGNFPGRFSGRQFSNSRSEMNVSTLELGDSALYLCASSLDGQAYEQYFGPGTRLTVT.